What follows are 28 T cell receptor beta chains derived from one specimen sequenced in a study of human T cells and chemical hapten exposure. Time point defined: patch test 1, 2 weeks after DPC sensitization. The treatment denotes: therapeutic diphenylcyclopropenone sensitization with weekly scalp DPC. Via MiXCR, TCRdb re-called the RACE reads, giving one row per CDR3 protein. Of tens of thousands of distinct CDR3 sequences in the sample, 25% to 40% were seen once. Sequenced material: whole blood, taken in connection with sensitization to the hapten diphenylcyclopropenone (DPC). The origin of the receptors is a man between 35 and 55 years old with alopecia areata. Some clones in this sample may be carry-over from other donors' samples.

The chain employs TRBV6-5 and TRBJ1-1; 8 bases are shared with TRBD1. The CDR3 sequence is 13 residues long. Trimming removed 7 bases from V and 1 base from J; junction bases left unmatched: 2. CDR1 and CDR2 (germline): MNHEY, SVGAGI. The CDR3 bases are TGTGCCAGCAATCAGGGGGCGAACACTGAAGCTTTCTTT. It is translated as CASNQGANTEAFF.

The chain recombines TRBV6-5 with TRBJ2-5; the D gene is possibly TRBD2 (6 bases). CDR1 and CDR2 from the germline V gene are MNHEY and SVGAGI. The CDR3 spans 15 residues. V shed 2 bases and J shed 2 bases, with 12 bases lying between them. The CDR3 loop is CASSYRRGPQETQYF. DNA of the CDR3: TGTGCCAGCAGTTACCGGCGGGGTCCACAAGAGACCCAGTACTTC.

This clonotype was counted between two and nine times. V usage is TRBV20-1 and J usage is TRBJ1-2; tentatively, D is TRBD1 (6 bases). CDR3 size: 14 residues. Germline CDR1 and CDR2: DFQATT and SNEGSKA (reference sequence). V lost 0 bases and J 3 bases, leaving 11 bases between the germline ends. The CDR3 here is CSARDYRAHYGYTF. For the CDR3, the DNA is TGCAGTGCTAGAGATTACAGGGCACACTATGGCTACACCTTC.

This clonotype was counted a few times. This chain connects TRBV7-9 to TRBJ1-1, with D hard to call. Germline V gene lookup returns CDR1 SEHNR and CDR2 FQNEAQ (reference sequence). Trimming stripped 2 bases from V and 0 bases from J, with 7 bases between. This CDR3 spans 14 amino acids. DNA for the CDR3: TGTGCCAGCAGCTTAACGGGGATGAACACTGAAGCTTTCTTT. Translated: CASSLTGMNTEAFF. The whole variable domain, remainder taken from reference TRBV7-9 and TRBJ1-1, is DTGVSQNPRHKITKRGQNVTFRCDPISEHNRLYWYRQTLGQGPEFLTYFQNEAQLEKSRLLSDRFSAERPKGSFSTLEIQRTEQGDSAMYLCASSLTGMNTEAFFGQGTRLTVV.

This clonotype turned up a few times. V and J are TRBV20-1 and TRBJ2-3; D is ambiguous. Trimming removed 5 bases at V and 3 bases at J, with 9 bases between. The CDR3 sequence is 12 residues long. Germline loops: CDR1 DFQATT, CDR2 SNEGSKA (reference sequence). Here the CDR3 DNA reads TGCAGTGCTCCCGACCAGACAGATACGCAGTATTTT. Translating gives CSAPDQTDTQYF.

The chain joins TRBV4-1 to TRBJ2-4, with D maybe TRBD2 (7 bases). Trimming pared 4 bases from V and 6 bases from J, leaving 16 bases between. This CDR3 has 15 amino acids. Germline assignment: CDR1 MGHRA and CDR2 YSYEKL. Here the CDR3 reads CASSLKRGGRNIQYF. The CDR3 DNA reads TGCGCCAGCAGCCTAAAGAGGGGGGGGAGAAACATTCAGTACTTC.

The sample holds a few counts of this clonotype. The gene calls are TRBV6-1 and TRBJ2-3; D remains unclear. Trimming took off 10 bases at V and 9 bases at J, with 8 bases between the two ends. The CDR3 length is 9 residues. Germline assignment: CDR1 MNHNS and CDR2 SASEGT. This chain's CDR3 is CATRGTQYF. Written as DNA, the CDR3 is TGTGCCACCCGCGGAACGCAGTATTTT.

The CDR3 nucleotides read TGTGCCAGCAGTTTAAAAGGGTTGAACACCATATATTTT. This encodes CASSLKGLNTIYF. The chain has TRBV12-3 or TRBV12-4 and TRBJ1-3, with D unresolved. The CDR3 length is 13 residues. Trimming pared 2 bases from V and 7 bases from J, leaving 9 bases between.

The table lists this clonotype with a few counts. This chain joins TRBV28 and TRBJ2-7; 8 nucleotides align to TRBD2. The junction had 7 bases not matched to a gene; V was cut back by 6 bases and J by 6 bases. This CDR3 is 13 amino acids long. Per the germline V gene, CDR1 is MDHEN and CDR2 is SYDVKM. Here the CDR3 reads CASRFSGSSEQYF. The CDR3 region has the DNA TGTGCCAGCAGGTTCAGCGGGAGTTCCGAGCAGTACTTC.

In nucleotides, the CDR3 is TGTGCCTGGGGAGGGGGCACTTACGAGCAGTACTTC. Amino acid sequence: CAWGGGTYEQYF. The chain combines TRBV30 with TRBJ2-7, with a weak D call TRBD1 (7 bases). The V gene's germline CDR1 is GTSNPN and CDR2 SVGIG (reference sequence). Trimming shortened V by 5 bases and J by 4 bases, and 12 bases separated the two germline ends. The CDR3 totals 12 residues. The full variable domain, completed using reference TRBV30 and TRBJ2-7, is SQTIHQWPATLVQPVGSPLSLECTVEGTSNPNLYWYRQAAGRGLQLLFYSVGIGQISSEVPQNLSASRPQDRQFILSSKKLLLSDSGFYLCAWGGGTYEQYFGPGTRLTVT.

There are a few counts of this clonotype. The chain carries TRBV15 and TRBJ1-1, with D perhaps matching TRBD1 (5 bases). The CDR3 runs 18 residues. V lost 2 bases, J lost 3 bases, and 22 bases lay in between. The V gene's germline CDR1 is LNHNV and CDR2 YYDKDF (reference sequence). The CDR3 loop reads CATSRPPGGAIRDTEAFF. CDR3 nucleotides: TGTGCCACCAGCAGACCCCCTGGCGGGGCCATTCGGGACACTGAAGCTTTCTTT. Drawing the rest from reference TRBV15 and TRBJ1-1, the complete variable domain is DAMVIQNPRYQVTQFGKPVTLSCSQTLNHNVMYWYQQKSSQAPKLLFHYYDKDFNNEADTPDNFQSRRPNTSFCFLDIRSPGLGDTAMYLCATSRPPGGAIRDTEAFFGQGTRLTVV.

This clonotype occurred a few times. The chain couples TRBV28 to TRBJ1-5, with D possibly matching TRBD1 (6 bases). The germline V gene encodes CDR1 MDHEN and CDR2 SYDVKM. This CDR3 is built from 14 residues. With 6 bases removed from V and 7 bases from J, the gap between germline ends came to 16 bases. CDR3 residues: CASRPQGNRQPQHF. The CDR3 DNA follows: TGTGCCAGCAGGCCTCAGGGGAATCGGCAGCCCCAGCATTTT.

V usage is TRBV7-9 and J usage is TRBJ2-2; D unclear. The CDR3 has 14 amino acids. Between the trimmed V and J ends, which lost 3 bases and 3 bases, there was a span of 8 bases. CDR1 and CDR2 from the germline V gene are SEHNR and FQNEAQ (reference sequence). The CDR3: CASSLNRDTGELFF. The CDR3 DNA reads TGTGCCAGCAGCTTGAACCGAGACACCGGGGAGCTGTTTTTT.

In this sample, this clonotype turned up a few times. This chain joins TRBV3-1 and TRBJ2-7; D is undetermined. Trimming took off 4 bases at V and 0 bases at J, with 19 bases between the two ends. CDR3 size: 17 residues. Germline CDR1 is LGHDT and CDR2 is YNNKEL (reference sequence). The DNA of the CDR3 is TGTGCCAGCAGCCCAAGCTCCCCCTCTAGGCGCTCCTACGAGCAGTACTTC. It specifies CASSPSSPSRRSYEQYF.

The sample holds a few counts of this clonotype. The chain employs TRBV2 and TRBJ2-7; D might be TRBD2 (6 bases). V gave up 7 bases and J gave up 1 base, with 17 bases separating them. Germline V gene data show CDR1 as SNHLY and CDR2 as FYNNEI. The CDR3 covers 15 residues. In DNA, the CDR3 is TGTGCCAGCACCCTCCCGTCGGCGGGGTCCTACGAGCAGTACTTC. Amino acid sequence: CASTLPSAGSYEQYF.

Regarding this clonotype: A read error may account for a junction end that differs from germline. The CDR3 coding sequence is TGTGCCAGCAGTTACAATAAGCAGTTCTTC. Amino acid sequence: CASSYNKQFF. The gene calls are TRBV28 and TRBJ2-1; D gene uncertain. CDR1 is MDHEN and CDR2 is SYDVKM in the germline V gene. The CDR3 totals 10 residues.

The J gene is TRBJ2-1, the V gene TRBV27; TRBD2 aligns across 14 bases. Trimming took 5 bases from V and 7 from J; bases not matched to a gene: 7. The CDR3 length is 16 residues. Germline loops: CDR1 MNHEY, CDR2 SMNVEV (reference sequence). This CDR3 is CASSIRLAGGVNEQFF. In DNA, the CDR3 is TGTGCCAGCAGTATAAGACTAGCGGGAGGGGTGAATGAGCAGTTCTTC.

The rearrangement uses TRBV5-1 and TRBJ2-2; 10 bases map to TRBD1. After removal of 4 bases from V and 3 bases from J, the junction contained 3 bases not matched to a gene. The CDR3 runs to 15 residues. Germline V gives CDR1 SGHRS, CDR2 YFSETQ. CDR3 region: CASSRDRGHTGELFF. The CDR3 coding sequence is TGCGCCAGCAGCAGAGACAGGGGGCACACCGGGGAGCTGTTTTTT.

This clonotype occurred a few times. The J gene is TRBJ2-5, the V gene TRBV19, with TRBD2 identical over 13 bases. The CDR3 contains 16 residues. The V gene's germline CDR1 is LNHDA and CDR2 SQIVND (reference sequence). Losses at the gene ends were 5 bases for V and 4 bases for J; bases not matched to a gene: 7. The CDR3 region has the DNA TGTGCCAGTAGTCCCAGGACTAGCGGGAGTGGAGAGACCCAGTACTTC. It translates to CASSPRTSGSGETQYF.

This clonotype was seen a few times. The J gene is TRBJ2-2, the V gene TRBV9; TRBD2 might be the D (6 bases). The germline V and J ends were trimmed by 0 bases and 0 bases, with 9 bases remaining between them. In germline, CDR1 is SGDLS, CDR2 YYNGEE. This CDR3 region has 16 residues. The CDR3 region has the DNA TGTGCCAGCAGCGTAGGAGGGAGGTCGAACACCGGGGAGCTGTTTTTT. This encodes CASSVGGRSNTGELFF.

In its sample, this clonotype was seen a few times. The chain couples TRBV6-5 to TRBJ1-5; TRBD1 is a possible D gene (5 bases). The germline V gene has CDR1 MNHEY and CDR2 SVGAGI. This CDR3 is 16 amino acids long. V dropped 0 bases and J dropped 2 bases, with 11 bases sitting between them. CDR3 sequence (DNA): TGTGCCAGCAGTTACTCGCGGCAGGGAGGCAATCAGCCCCAGCATTTT. Protein sequence: CASSYSRQGGNQPQHF.

This chain connects TRBV18 to TRBJ2-1; 7 bases fit TRBD2. Trimming at V came to 6 bases and at J to 4 bases, leaving 9 bases not matched to a gene. The germline gives CDR1 KGHSH, CDR2 LQKENI. The CDR3 spans 15 residues. The CDR3 DNA reads as TGTGCCAGCTCGCCCGGGCGGGAGTCGTACAATGAGCAGTTCTTC. This encodes CASSPGRESYNEQFF.

The gene calls are TRBV6-5 and TRBJ2-5; D unclear. The V gene's germline CDR1 is MNHEY and CDR2 SVGAGI. This CDR3 region has 12 residues. The V and J ends lost 0 bases and 6 bases respectively, with 5 bases between them. CDR3 protein: CASSYSGKTQYF. The CDR3 bases are TGTGCCAGCAGTTACTCAGGAAAGACCCAGTACTTC.

V usage is TRBV7-9 and J usage is TRBJ2-2; D call uncertain. There are 12 residues in the CDR3. CDR1 and CDR2 (germline): SEHNR, FQNEAQ (reference sequence). Trimming took 5 bases from V and 7 from J, leaving 8 bases between them. The CDR3 DNA reads as TGTGCCAGCAGCCCCGGTGGCGGGGAGCTGTTTTTT. Its protein product is CASSPGGGELFF.

V and J are TRBV2 and TRBJ2-3; 13 positions match TRBD2. After removal of 7 bases from V and 4 bases from J, the junction contained 8 bases not matched to a gene. Germline V gene sequence: CDR1 SNHLY, CDR2 FYNNEI. The CDR3 covers 16 residues. The CDR3 loop is CASILLLAGGADTQYF. The CDR3 region has the DNA TGTGCCAGCATCCTGCTACTAGCGGGAGGGGCAGATACGCAGTATTTT.

This clonotype was counted only a few times. The J gene is TRBJ2-3, the V gene TRBV21-1; TRBD1, the D gene given by the table, was not confirmed from the DNA. TRBV21-1 is recorded as a pseudogene. The CDR3 loop spans 17 amino acids. The CDR3 DNA follows: TGTGCCAGCAGCAAGGTCCCGGGACATTTTAGCACAGATACGCAGTATTTT. Translated: CASSKVPGHFSTDTQYF.

The chain joins TRBV28 to TRBJ2-6; D remains ambiguous. V gave up 1 base and J gave up 0 bases, with 7 bases separating them. Per germline, CDR1 MDHEN and CDR2 SYDVKM. CDR3 length: 16 residues. The CDR3 bases are TGTGCCAGCAGTTTATACAGCTCCTCTGGGGCCAACGTCCTGACTTTC. It translates to CASSLYSSSGANVLTF.

The rearrangement joins TRBV6-2 or TRBV6-3 to TRBJ1-1, with D uncertain. Per the germline V gene, CDR1 is MNHEY and CDR2 is SVGEGT. V was pared by 5 bases and J by 0 bases, with 7 bases between. This CDR3 spans 13 amino acids. In DNA, the CDR3 is TGTGCCAGCAGTCCCCCCTTGAACACTGAAGCTTTCTTT. It encodes CASSPPLNTEAFF.